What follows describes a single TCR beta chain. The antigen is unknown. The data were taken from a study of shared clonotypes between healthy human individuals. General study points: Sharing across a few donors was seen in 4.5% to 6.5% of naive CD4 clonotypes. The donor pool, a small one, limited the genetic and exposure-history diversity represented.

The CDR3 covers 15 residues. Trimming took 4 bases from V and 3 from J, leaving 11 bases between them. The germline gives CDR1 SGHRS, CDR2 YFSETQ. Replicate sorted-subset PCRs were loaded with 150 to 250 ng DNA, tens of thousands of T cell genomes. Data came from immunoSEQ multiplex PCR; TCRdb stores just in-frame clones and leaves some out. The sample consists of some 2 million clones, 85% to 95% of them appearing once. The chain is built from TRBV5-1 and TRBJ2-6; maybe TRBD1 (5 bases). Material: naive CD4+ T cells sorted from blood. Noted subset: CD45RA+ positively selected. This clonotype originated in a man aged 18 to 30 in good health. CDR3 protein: CASSAQGGGANVLTF. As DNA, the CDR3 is TGCGCCAGCAGCGCCCAGGGTGGTGGGGCCAACGTCCTGACTTTC.